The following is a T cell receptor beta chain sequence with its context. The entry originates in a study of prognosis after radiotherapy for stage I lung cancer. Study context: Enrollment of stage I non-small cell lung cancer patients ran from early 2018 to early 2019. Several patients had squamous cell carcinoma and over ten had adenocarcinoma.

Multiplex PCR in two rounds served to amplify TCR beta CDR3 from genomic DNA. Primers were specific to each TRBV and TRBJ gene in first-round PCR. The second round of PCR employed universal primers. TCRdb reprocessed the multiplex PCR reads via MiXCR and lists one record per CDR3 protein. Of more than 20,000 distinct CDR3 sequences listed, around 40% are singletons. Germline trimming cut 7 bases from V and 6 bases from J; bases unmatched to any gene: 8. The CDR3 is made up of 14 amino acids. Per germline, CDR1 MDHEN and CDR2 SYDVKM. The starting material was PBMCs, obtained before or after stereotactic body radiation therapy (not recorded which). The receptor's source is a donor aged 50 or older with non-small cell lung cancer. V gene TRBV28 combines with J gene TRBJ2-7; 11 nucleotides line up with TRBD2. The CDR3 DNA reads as TGTGCCAGCATCACTAGCGGGAGAGACGTCGAGCAGTACTTC. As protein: CASITSGRDVEQYF.